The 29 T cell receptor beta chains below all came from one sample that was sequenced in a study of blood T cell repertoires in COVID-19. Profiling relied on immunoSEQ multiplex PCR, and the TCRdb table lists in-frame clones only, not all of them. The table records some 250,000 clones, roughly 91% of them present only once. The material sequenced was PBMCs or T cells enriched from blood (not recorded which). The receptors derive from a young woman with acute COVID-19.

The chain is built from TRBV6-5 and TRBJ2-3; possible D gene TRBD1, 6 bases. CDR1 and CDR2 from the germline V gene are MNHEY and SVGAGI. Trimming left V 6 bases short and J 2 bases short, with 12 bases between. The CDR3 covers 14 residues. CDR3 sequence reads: CASSLDSTTDTQYF. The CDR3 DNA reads TGTGCCAGCAGCCTGGACAGCACCACAGATACGCAGTATTTT.

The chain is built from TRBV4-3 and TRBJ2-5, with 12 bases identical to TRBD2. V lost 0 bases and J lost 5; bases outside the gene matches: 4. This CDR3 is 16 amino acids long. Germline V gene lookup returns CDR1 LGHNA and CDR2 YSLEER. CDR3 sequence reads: CASSQDPSGGAETQYF. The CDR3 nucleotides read TGCGCCAGCAGCCAAGATCCTAGCGGGGGGGCGGAGACCCAGTACTTC.

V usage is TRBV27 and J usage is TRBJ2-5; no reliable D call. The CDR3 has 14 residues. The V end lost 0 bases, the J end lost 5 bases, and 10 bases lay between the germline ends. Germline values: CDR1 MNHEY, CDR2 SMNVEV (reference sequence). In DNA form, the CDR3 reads TGTGCCAGCAGTTTATCGAGCAGGCTGGAGACCCAGTACTTC. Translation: CASSLSSRLETQYF.

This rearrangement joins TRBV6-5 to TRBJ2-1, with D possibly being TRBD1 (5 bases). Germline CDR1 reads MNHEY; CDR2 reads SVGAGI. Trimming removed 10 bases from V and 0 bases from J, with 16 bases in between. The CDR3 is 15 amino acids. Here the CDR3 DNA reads TGTGCCACGATTAGACAGCCCTCCTCCTACAATGAGCAGTTCTTC. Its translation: CATIRQPSSYNEQFF.

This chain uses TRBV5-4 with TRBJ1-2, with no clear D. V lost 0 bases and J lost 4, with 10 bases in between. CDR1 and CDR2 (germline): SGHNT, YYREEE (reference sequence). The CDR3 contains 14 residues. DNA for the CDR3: TGTGCCAGCAGCTTGGCTCCTTCCTCCTATGGCTACACCTTC. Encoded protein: CASSLAPSSYGYTF.

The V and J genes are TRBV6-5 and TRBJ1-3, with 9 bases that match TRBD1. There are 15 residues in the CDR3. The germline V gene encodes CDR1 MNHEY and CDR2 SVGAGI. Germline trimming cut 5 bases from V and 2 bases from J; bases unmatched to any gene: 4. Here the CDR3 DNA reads TGTGCCAGCAGTCGACAGGGGGAAACTGGAAACACCATATATTTT. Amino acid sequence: CASSRQGETGNTIYF.

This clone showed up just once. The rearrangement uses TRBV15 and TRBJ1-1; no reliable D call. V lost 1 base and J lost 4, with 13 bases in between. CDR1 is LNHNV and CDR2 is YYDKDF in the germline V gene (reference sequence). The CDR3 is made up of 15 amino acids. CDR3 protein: CATSRGYKGGTEAFF. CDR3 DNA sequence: TGTGCCACCAGCAGAGGGTATAAGGGAGGCACTGAAGCTTTCTTT.

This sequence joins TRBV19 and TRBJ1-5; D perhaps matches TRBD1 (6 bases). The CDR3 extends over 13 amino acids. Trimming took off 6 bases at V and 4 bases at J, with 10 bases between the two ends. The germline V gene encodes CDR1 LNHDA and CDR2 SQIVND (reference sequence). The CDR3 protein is CASSGQINQPQHF. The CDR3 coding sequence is TGTGCCAGTAGCGGACAGATTAATCAGCCCCAGCATTTT.

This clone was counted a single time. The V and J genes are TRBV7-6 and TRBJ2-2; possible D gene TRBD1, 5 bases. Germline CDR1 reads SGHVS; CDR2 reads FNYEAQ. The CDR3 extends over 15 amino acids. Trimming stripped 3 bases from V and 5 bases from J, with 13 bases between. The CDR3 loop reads CASSFLQGGTGELFF. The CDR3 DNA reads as TGTGCCAGCAGCTTTCTGCAGGGCGGAACCGGGGAGCTGTTTTTT.

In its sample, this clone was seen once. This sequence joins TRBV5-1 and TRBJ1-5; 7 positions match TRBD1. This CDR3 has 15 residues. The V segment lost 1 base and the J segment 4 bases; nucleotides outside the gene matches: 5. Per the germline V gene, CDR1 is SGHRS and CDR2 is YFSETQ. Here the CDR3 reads CASSLKAGGNQPQHF. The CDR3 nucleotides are TGCGCCAGCAGCTTGAAGGCAGGGGGTAATCAGCCCCAGCATTTT.

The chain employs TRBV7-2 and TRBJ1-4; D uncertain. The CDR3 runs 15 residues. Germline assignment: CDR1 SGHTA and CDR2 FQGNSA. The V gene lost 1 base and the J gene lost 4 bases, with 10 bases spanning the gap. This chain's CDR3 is CASSLVAQRNEKLFF. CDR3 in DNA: TGTGCCAGCAGCTTAGTGGCTCAGCGTAATGAAAAACTGTTTTTT.

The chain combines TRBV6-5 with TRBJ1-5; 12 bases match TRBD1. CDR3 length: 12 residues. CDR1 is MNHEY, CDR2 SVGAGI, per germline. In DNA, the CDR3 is TGTGGGGGAGGGACAGGGGGCCAGCCCCAGCATTTT. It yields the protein CGGGTGGQPQHF.

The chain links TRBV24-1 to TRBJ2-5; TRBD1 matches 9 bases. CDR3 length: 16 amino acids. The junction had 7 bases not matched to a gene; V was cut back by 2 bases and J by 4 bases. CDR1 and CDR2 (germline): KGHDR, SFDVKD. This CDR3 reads CATSDWGQGKGETQYF. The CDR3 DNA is TGTGCCACCAGTGATTGGGGACAGGGAAAAGGAGAGACCCAGTACTTC.

In DNA form, the CDR3 reads TGTGCCAGTAGTATTTCACACCACGGAGGGGAAAAACTGTTTTTT. This sequence encodes CASSISHHGGEKLFF. V usage is TRBV19 and J usage is TRBJ1-4, with D uncertain. The V gene's germline CDR1 is LNHDA and CDR2 SQIVND (reference sequence). This CDR3 region has 15 residues. V was pared by 3 bases and J by 8 bases, with 16 bases between.

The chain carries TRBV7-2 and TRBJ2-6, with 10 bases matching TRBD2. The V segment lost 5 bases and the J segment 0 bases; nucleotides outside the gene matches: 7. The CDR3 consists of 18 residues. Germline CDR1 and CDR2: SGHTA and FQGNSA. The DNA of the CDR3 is TGTGCCAGCAGCCCTCCTAGCGGGGGCCTCTCTGGGGCCAACGTCCTGACTTTC. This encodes CASSPPSGGLSGANVLTF.

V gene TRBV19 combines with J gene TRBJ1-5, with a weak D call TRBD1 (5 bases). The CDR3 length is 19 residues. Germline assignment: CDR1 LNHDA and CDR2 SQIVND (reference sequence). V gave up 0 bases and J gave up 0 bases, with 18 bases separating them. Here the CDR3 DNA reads TGTGCCAGTAGTATAGATCGTCCATTTGGCAGGGATAGCAATCAGCCCCAGCATTTT. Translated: CASSIDRPFGRDSNQPQHF.

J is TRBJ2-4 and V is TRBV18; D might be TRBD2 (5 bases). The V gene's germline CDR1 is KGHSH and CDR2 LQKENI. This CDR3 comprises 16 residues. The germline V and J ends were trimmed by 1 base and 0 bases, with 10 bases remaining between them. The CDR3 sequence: CASSPLSVLAKNIQYF. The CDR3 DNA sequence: TGTGCCAGCTCACCACTTAGCGTACTAGCCAAAAACATTCAGTACTTC.

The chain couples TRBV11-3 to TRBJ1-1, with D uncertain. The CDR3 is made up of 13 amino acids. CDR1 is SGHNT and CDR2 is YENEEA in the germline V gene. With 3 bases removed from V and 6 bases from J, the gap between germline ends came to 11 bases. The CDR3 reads CASSFRPGAEAFF. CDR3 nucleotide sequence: TGTGCCAGCAGCTTTAGGCCGGGAGCTGAAGCTTTCTTT.

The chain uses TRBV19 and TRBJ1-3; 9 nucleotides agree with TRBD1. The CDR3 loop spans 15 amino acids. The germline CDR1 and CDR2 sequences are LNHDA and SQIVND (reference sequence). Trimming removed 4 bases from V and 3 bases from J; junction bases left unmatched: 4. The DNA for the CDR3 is TGTGCCAGTAGTACTACAGGGGGCGGTGGAAACACCATATATTTT. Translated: CASSTTGGGGNTIYF.

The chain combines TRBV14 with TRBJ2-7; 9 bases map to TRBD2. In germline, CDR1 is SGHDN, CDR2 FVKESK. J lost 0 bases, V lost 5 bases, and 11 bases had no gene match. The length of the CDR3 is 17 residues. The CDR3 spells CASSSNERGALSYEQYF. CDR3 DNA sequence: TGTGCCAGCAGCTCGAATGAGCGGGGGGCCCTCTCCTACGAGCAGTACTTC.

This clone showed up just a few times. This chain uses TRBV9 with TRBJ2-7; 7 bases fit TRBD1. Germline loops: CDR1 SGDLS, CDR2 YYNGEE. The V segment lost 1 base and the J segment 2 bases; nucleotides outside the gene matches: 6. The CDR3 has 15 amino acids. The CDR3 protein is CASSVTAGTAYEQYF. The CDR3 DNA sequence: TGTGCCAGCAGCGTAACCGCCGGGACAGCCTACGAGCAGTACTTC.

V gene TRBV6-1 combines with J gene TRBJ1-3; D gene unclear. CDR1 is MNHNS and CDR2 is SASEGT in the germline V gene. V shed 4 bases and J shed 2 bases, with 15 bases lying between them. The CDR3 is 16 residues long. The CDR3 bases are TGTGCCAGCAGTGCTTCTTGGTTCGGTGCTGGAAACACCATATATTTT. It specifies CASSASWFGAGNTIYF.

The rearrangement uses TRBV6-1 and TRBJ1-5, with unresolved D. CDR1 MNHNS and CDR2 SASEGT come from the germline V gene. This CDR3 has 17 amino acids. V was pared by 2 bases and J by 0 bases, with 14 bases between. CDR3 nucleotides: TGTGCCAGCAGTGAAAGGTCGGCAGACTATAGCAATCAGCCCCAGCATTTT. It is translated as CASSERSADYSNQPQHF.

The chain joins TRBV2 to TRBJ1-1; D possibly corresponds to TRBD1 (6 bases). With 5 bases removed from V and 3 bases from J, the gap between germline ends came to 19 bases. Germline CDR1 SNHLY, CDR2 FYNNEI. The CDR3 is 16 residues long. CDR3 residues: CASSPARGRWDTEAFF. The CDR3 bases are TGTGCCAGCAGTCCGGCAAGGGGGAGATGGGACACTGAAGCTTTCTTT.

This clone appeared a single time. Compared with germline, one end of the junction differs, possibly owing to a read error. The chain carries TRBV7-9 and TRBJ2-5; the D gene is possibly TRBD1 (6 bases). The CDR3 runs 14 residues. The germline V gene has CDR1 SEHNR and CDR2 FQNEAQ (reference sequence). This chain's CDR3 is CASSRWDTQGTQYF. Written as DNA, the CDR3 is TGTGCCAGCAGCCGATGGGACACGCAAGGGACCCAGTACTTC.

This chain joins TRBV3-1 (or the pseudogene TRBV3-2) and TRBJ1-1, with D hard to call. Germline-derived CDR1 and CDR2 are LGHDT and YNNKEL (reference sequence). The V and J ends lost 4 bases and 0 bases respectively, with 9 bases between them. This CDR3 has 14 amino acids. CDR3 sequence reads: CASSPGLMNTEAFF. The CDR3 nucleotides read TGTGCCAGCAGCCCTGGGCTGATGAACACTGAAGCTTTCTTT.

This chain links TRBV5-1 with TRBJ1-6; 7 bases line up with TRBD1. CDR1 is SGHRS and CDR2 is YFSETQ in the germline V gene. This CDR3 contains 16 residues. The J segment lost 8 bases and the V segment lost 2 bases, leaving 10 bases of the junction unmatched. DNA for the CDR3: TGCGCCAGCAGCTTTGGGGCAGACAGGGAGTATTCACCCCTCCACTTT. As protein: CASSFGADREYSPLHF.

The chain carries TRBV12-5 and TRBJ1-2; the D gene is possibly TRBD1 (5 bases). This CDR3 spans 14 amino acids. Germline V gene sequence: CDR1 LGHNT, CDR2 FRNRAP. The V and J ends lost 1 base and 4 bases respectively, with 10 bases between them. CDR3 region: CASGLETAPYGYTF. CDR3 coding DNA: TGTGCTAGTGGTTTGGAGACAGCCCCCTATGGCTACACCTTC.

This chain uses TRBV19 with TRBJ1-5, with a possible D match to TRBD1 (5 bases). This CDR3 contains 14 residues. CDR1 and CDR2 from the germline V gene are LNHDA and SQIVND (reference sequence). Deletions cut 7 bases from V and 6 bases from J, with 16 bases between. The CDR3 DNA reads TGTGCCAGTACCGACACAACAGGTTTTCAGCCCCAGCATTTT. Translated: CASTDTTGFQPQHF.